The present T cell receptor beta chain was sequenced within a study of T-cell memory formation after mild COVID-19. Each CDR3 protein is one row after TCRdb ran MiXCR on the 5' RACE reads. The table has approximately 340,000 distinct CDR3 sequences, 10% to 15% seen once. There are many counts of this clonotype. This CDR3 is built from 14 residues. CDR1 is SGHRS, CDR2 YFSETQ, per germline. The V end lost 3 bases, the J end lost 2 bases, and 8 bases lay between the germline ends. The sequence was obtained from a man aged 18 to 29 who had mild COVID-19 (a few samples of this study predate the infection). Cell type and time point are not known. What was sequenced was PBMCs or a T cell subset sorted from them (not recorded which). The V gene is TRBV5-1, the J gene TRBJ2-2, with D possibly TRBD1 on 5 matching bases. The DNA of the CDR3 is TGCGCCAGCAGCTCCCAGGGAAACACCGGGGAGCTGTTTTTT. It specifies CASSSQGNTGELFF.